This passage covers 30 T cell receptor beta chains from one sample sequenced in a study of post-analysis software for immune sequencing data. Prepared TCR beta cDNA libraries contained unique molecular identifiers. MiXCR, run by TCRdb on the PCR reads, gives a single entry per CDR3 protein. The table shows hundreds of thousands of distinct CDR3 sequences, with 55% to 60% occurring only once. The antigens of these receptors remain unknown. Study-level points and caveats: Included in a set of about five TRBV segments more frequent in patients than controls were TRBV5-6, TRBV5-1 and TRBV20-1.

Sequenced: blood. Receptors were obtained from a girl aged 2-10 years with multiple sclerosis.

The chain recombines TRBV12-3 or TRBV12-4 with TRBJ2-2, with TRBD1 as a possible D gene (6 bases). V was clipped by 6 bases and J by 4 bases, with 12 bases between them. The CDR3 consists of 14 residues. CDR3 nucleotide sequence: TGTGCCAGCAGGCCCTTGACAGGCACCGGGGAGCTGTTTTTT. This translates into CASRPLTGTGELFF.

V is TRBV30 and J is TRBJ2-2; 12 bases match TRBD2. The CDR3 runs 16 residues. The germline V gene has CDR1 GTSNPN and CDR2 SVGIG (reference sequence). Unmatched junction bases numbered 3, after V lost 2 bases and J lost 2 bases. The CDR3 here is CAWSTGLAGNTGELFF. CDR3 bases: TGTGCCTGGAGTACTGGACTAGCGGGAAACACCGGGGAGCTGTTTTTT. Full variable domain (remainder filled in from reference TRBV30 and TRBJ2-2): SQTIHQWPATLVQPVGSPLSLECTVEGTSNPNLYWYRQAAGRGLQLLFYSVGIGQISSEVPQNLSASRPQDRQFILSSKKLLLSDSGFYLCAWSTGLAGNTGELFFGEGSRLTVL.

The chain links TRBV29-1 to TRBJ2-2; TRBD1 matches at 10 bases. The CDR3 covers 15 residues. With 6 bases clipped from V and 6 bases from J, the junction kept 10 bases outside the gene matches. Per germline, CDR1 SQVTM and CDR2 ANQGSEA. CDR3 loop: CSVILRDRGAGELFF. The DNA for the CDR3 is TGCAGCGTGATCCTCCGGGACAGGGGAGCCGGGGAGCTGTTTTTT.

This clonotype was seen a few times. CDR3 sequence reads: CSARDLFSGGWATQYF. The CDR3 region has the DNA TGCAGTGCTAGAGATCTCTTTAGCGGGGGGTGGGCCACGCAGTATTTT. This rearrangement joins TRBV20-1 to TRBJ2-3; 10 bases map to TRBD2. The CDR3 runs to 16 residues. With V trimmed by 0 bases and J by 9 bases, 12 bases remained unmatched. Germline assignment: CDR1 DFQATT and CDR2 SNEGSKA (reference sequence).

The chain combines TRBV5-1 with TRBJ2-1; the D call may be TRBD1 or TRBD2 (5 bases each). Germline CDR1 SGHRS, CDR2 YFSETQ. This CDR3 has 15 residues. The ends were cut back, 3 bases at V and 5 bases at J, with 15 bases in the middle. The CDR3 is CASSYTGPRDNEQFF. DNA for the CDR3: TGCGCCAGCAGCTACACGGGGCCTCGGGACAATGAGCAGTTCTTC.

The sample holds one count of this clonotype. The chain couples TRBV5-1 to TRBJ1-2, with D unclear. Between the trimmed V and J ends, which lost 2 bases and 7 bases, there was a span of 12 bases. The CDR3 runs 13 residues. CDR1 SGHRS and CDR2 YFSETQ come from the germline V gene. The CDR3 sequence is CASSLSESVGYTF. Here the CDR3 DNA reads TGCGCCAGCAGCTTATCGGAAAGTGTTGGCTACACCTTC.

This chain connects TRBV6-6 to TRBJ1-2, with D perhaps TRBD1 (5 bases). Germline CDR1 and CDR2: MNHNY and SVGAGI (reference sequence). The ends were cut back, 3 bases at V and 3 bases at J, with 17 bases in the middle. This CDR3 region has 16 residues. This chain's CDR3 is CASSYRARVGYYGYTF. The CDR3 DNA reads as TGTGCCAGCAGTTATAGGGCCAGGGTAGGATACTATGGCTACACCTTC.

A few counts support this clonotype. CDR3 in DNA: TGTGCCAGCAGTGGGACAGGCAAACTCTCCTACGAGCAGTACTTC. It encodes CASSGTGKLSYEQYF. This chain joins TRBV25-1 and TRBJ2-7; 7 bases are shared with TRBD1. Germline CDR1 reads MGHDK; CDR2 reads SYGVNS. V gave up 4 bases and J gave up 0 bases; unmatched junction bases: 6. The CDR3 contains 15 residues.

This clonotype has just a few counts. The V gene is TRBV12-3 or TRBV12-4, the J gene TRBJ1-1; 7 bases are a match to TRBD1. The CDR3 totals 12 residues. The ends lost 2 bases at V and 7 bases at J; junction bases unmatched: 1. The CDR3 nucleotides read TGTGCCAGCAGTTTACGACAGGGTGAAGCTTTCTTT. As protein: CASSLRQGEAFF.

In the case of this clonotype: Germline and junction disagree at one end, which may indicate a read error. V is TRBV7-8 and J is TRBJ2-7, with a tentative D call TRBD1 (5 bases). The CDR3 has 13 amino acids. The germline CDR1 and CDR2 sequences are SGHVS and FQNEAQ. Written as DNA, the CDR3 is TGTGCCAGCAGCCGGACGGACAAGTACGTGCAGTACTTC. It yields the protein CASSRTDKYVQYF.

The chain employs TRBV20-1 and TRBJ2-5, with D tentatively TRBD2 (6 bases). CDR1 is DFQATT, CDR2 SNEGSKA, per germline (reference sequence). V lost 4 bases and J lost 5, with 14 bases in between. The CDR3 is 13 amino acids. The CDR3 nucleotides read TGCAGTGCTATGACCGGGGGTAGGGAGACCCAGTACTTC. It translates to CSAMTGGRETQYF.

V is TRBV27 and J is TRBJ1-6; D not certain. This CDR3 region has 13 residues. Per germline, CDR1 MNHEY and CDR2 SMNVEV (reference sequence). Trimming took 5 bases from V and 10 from J, leaving 12 bases between them. The CDR3 here is CASSLRLGSPLHF. In nucleotides, the CDR3 is TGTGCCAGCAGTCTACGATTGGGATCACCCCTCCACTTT.

A few counts support this clonotype. The chain carries TRBV7-2 and TRBJ1-2, with D uncertain. The CDR3 runs 13 residues. Germline V gene data show CDR1 as SGHTA and CDR2 as FQGNSA. V shed 1 base and J shed 8 bases, with 11 bases lying between them. This CDR3 is CASSLVSGGGYTF. CDR3 DNA: TGTGCCAGCAGCTTAGTATCCGGCGGAGGCTACACCTTC.

The chain has TRBV7-9 and TRBJ1-6; the D gene is possibly TRBD1 (5 bases). Deletions cut 6 bases from V and 8 bases from J, with 14 bases between. Germline-derived CDR1 and CDR2 are SEHNR and FQNEAQ (reference sequence). The CDR3 length is 14 residues. The CDR3: CASRPTGGDSPLHF. The CDR3 DNA sequence: TGTGCCAGCAGGCCTACAGGTGGTGATTCACCCCTCCACTTT. The full variable domain, in which reference TRBV7-9 and TRBJ1-6 provide the parts outside the CDR3, is DTGVSQNPRHKITKRGQNVTFRCDPISEHNRLYWYRQTLGQGPEFLTYFQNEAQLEKSRLLSDRFSAERPKGSFSTLEIQRTEQGDSAMYLCASRPTGGDSPLHFGNGTRLTVT.

The sample holds a few counts of this clonotype. This chain uses TRBV27 with TRBJ2-7; tentatively, D is TRBD2 (5 bases). Germline V lookup: CDR1 MNHEY, CDR2 SMNVEV (reference sequence). V was clipped by 6 bases and J by 4 bases, with 7 bases between them. This CDR3 is built from 11 residues. CDR3 bases: TGTGCCAGCAGGGACTTGTACGAGCAGTACTTC. This gives the protein CASRDLYEQYF.

This clonotype occurred a few times. The rearrangement uses TRBV20-1 and TRBJ2-1, with 7 positions matching TRBD2. Looked up from germline, CDR1 is DFQATT and CDR2 is SNEGSKA (reference sequence). This CDR3 comprises 18 residues. Trimming cost V 1 base and J 4 bases; bases outside gene matches: 16. CDR3 sequence: CSARGSPTRREGYNEQFF. The CDR3 DNA sequence: TGCAGTGCTAGAGGCTCCCCCACTAGGAGGGAGGGTTACAATGAGCAGTTCTTC.

The chain carries TRBV27 and TRBJ2-5; D unclear. In germline, CDR1 is MNHEY, CDR2 SMNVEV (reference sequence). Trimming stripped 0 bases from V and 3 bases from J, with 11 bases between. This CDR3 has 15 residues. CDR3 protein: CASSLSRGFEETQYF. In nucleotides, the CDR3 is TGTGCCAGCAGTTTATCGCGTGGATTTGAAGAGACCCAGTACTTC.

Only a few counts were recorded for this clonotype. The chain joins TRBV11-3 to TRBJ2-3; possible D gene TRBD2, 6 bases. There are 16 residues in the CDR3. Between the trimmed V and J ends, which lost 1 base and 6 bases, there was a span of 17 bases. Per germline, CDR1 SGHNT and CDR2 YENEEA. CDR3 coding DNA: TGTGCCAGCAGCTTAGGGTGGACCGGGAGTGGGGATACGCAGTATTTT. Its protein is CASSLGWTGSGDTQYF.

This clonotype was observed a handful of times. The rearrangement uses TRBV7-9 and TRBJ1-1; possible D gene TRBD1, 6 bases. Germline-derived CDR1 and CDR2 are SEHNR and FQNEAQ (reference sequence). Trimming removed 3 bases at V and 8 bases at J, with 22 bases between. The CDR3 totals 16 residues. The CDR3 here is CASSFAGGGGGAEAFF. In nucleotides, the CDR3 is TGTGCCAGCAGCTTCGCCGGCGGGGGCGGGGGAGCAGAAGCTTTCTTT. Variable domain in full (rest from reference TRBV7-9 and TRBJ1-1): DTGVSQNPRHKITKRGQNVTFRCDPISEHNRLYWYRQTLGQGPEFLTYFQNEAQLEKSRLLSDRFSAERPKGSFSTLEIQRTEQGDSAMYLCASSFAGGGGGAEAFFGQGTRLTVV.

The rearrangement joins TRBV7-2 to TRBJ2-7; TRBD1 matches 7 bases. Per the germline V gene, CDR1 is SGHTA and CDR2 is FQGNSA. CDR3 length equals 15 residues. Trimming cost V 5 bases and J 3 bases; bases outside gene matches: 10. CDR3 protein: CASSPQGVDSYEQYF. As DNA, the CDR3 is TGTGCCAGCAGCCCCCAGGGGGTTGACAGCTACGAGCAGTACTTC.

This clonotype is a singleton in its sample. The V and J genes are TRBV5-1 and TRBJ2-5; D ambiguous. The CDR3 extends over 13 amino acids. The germline gives CDR1 SGHRS, CDR2 YFSETQ. Trimming took off 6 bases at V and 2 bases at J, with 11 bases between the two ends. CDR3 nucleotide sequence: TGCGCCAGCAAAAACTGGGGACAAGAGACCCAGTACTTC. This gives the protein CASKNWGQETQYF.

This chain uses TRBV2 with TRBJ2-1, with 9 bases identical to TRBD1. The V and J ends lost 6 bases and 3 bases, in that order; junction bases with no gene match: 15. The CDR3 contains 18 residues. The V gene's germline CDR1 is SNHLY and CDR2 FYNNEI. This chain's CDR3 is CASSQPESGTGFYNEQFF. DNA for the CDR3: TGTGCCAGCAGCCAGCCAGAGTCCGGGACAGGGTTCTACAATGAGCAGTTCTTC.

The genes are TRBV20-1 and TRBJ1-3, with TRBD1 identical over 7 bases. The CDR3 totals 16 residues. V trimming: 2 bases; J trimming: 7 bases; junction bases outside the gene matches: 14. Germline V gives CDR1 DFQATT, CDR2 SNEGSKA (reference sequence). CDR3 sequence: CSARSDFPGQRNTIYF. The CDR3 region has the DNA TGCAGTGCTAGATCTGACTTCCCGGGACAGCGGAACACCATATATTTT.

This clonotype appeared once. CDR3 DNA: TGTGCCAGCAGTGTTAGAACCGGGGAGCTGTTTTTT. Translating it yields CASSVRTGELFF. The V and J genes are TRBV6-5 and TRBJ2-2, with D unresolved. The CDR3 totals 12 residues. CDR1 MNHEY and CDR2 SVGAGI come from the germline V gene. Trimming shortened V by 5 bases and J by 5 bases, and 6 bases separated the two germline ends.

The rearrangement uses TRBV5-1 and TRBJ2-5; TRBD2 might be the D (5 bases). V lost 1 base to trimming and J lost 0 bases, with 10 bases between them. This CDR3 comprises 15 residues. Germline loops: CDR1 SGHRS, CDR2 YFSETQ. The CDR3 spells CASSLSGPHQETQYF. In nucleotides, the CDR3 is TGCGCCAGCAGCTTGAGCGGACCGCACCAAGAGACCCAGTACTTC.

V and J are TRBV12-3 or TRBV12-4 and TRBJ2-1, with TRBD2 matching 7 bases. The CDR3 covers 16 residues. The V segment lost 3 bases and the J segment 0 bases; nucleotides outside the gene matches: 5. The CDR3 DNA sequence: TGTGCCAGCAGTTTCGGGAGCGGGATCTCCTACAATGAGCAGTTCTTC. It encodes CASSFGSGISYNEQFF.

This clonotype was picked up a small number of times. The chain employs TRBV6-5 and TRBJ2-3; D gene ambiguous. V lost 6 bases and J lost 5, with 12 bases in between. CDR1 and CDR2 from the germline V gene are MNHEY and SVGAGI. The CDR3 has 13 amino acids. CDR3 sequence reads: CASREESLDTQYF. The DNA for the CDR3 is TGTGCCAGCAGGGAAGAGAGTCTAGATACGCAGTATTTT.

The J gene is TRBJ2-5, the V gene TRBV12-3 or TRBV12-4, with D unresolved. The CDR3 has 15 residues. With 5 bases removed from V and 0 bases from J, the gap between germline ends came to 13 bases. The chain's CDR3 is CASSRSGVYQETQYF. CDR3 nucleotide sequence: TGTGCCAGCAGTCGCTCGGGCGTGTACCAAGAGACCCAGTACTTC.

The chain joins TRBV7-8 to TRBJ2-5; 9 bases are shared with TRBD1. Germline assignment: CDR1 SGHVS and CDR2 FQNEAQ. This CDR3 comprises 14 residues. J was trimmed by 5 bases and V by 5 bases; bases with no gene match: 6. CDR3 in amino acids: CASSPGTGRETQYF. The CDR3 DNA follows: TGTGCCAGCAGCCCGGGGACAGGGAGGGAGACCCAGTACTTC. Full variable domain (rest looked up from reference TRBV7-8 and TRBJ2-5): GAGVSQSPRYKVAKRGQDVALRCDPISGHVSLFWYQQALGQGPEFLTYFQNEAQLDKSGLPSDRFFAERPEGSVSTLKIQRTQQEDSAVYLCASSPGTGRETQYFGPGTRLLVL.

This clonotype was recorded a few times. The genes are TRBV9 and TRBJ2-7; no definite D call. V gave up 0 bases and J gave up 3 bases, with 10 bases separating them. The germline CDR1 and CDR2 sequences are SGDLS and YYNGEE. The CDR3 extends over 14 amino acids. DNA of the CDR3: TGTGCCAGCAGCGTAGGGGAATCGGTCTACGAGCAGTACTTC. Translated, it gives CASSVGESVYEQYF.